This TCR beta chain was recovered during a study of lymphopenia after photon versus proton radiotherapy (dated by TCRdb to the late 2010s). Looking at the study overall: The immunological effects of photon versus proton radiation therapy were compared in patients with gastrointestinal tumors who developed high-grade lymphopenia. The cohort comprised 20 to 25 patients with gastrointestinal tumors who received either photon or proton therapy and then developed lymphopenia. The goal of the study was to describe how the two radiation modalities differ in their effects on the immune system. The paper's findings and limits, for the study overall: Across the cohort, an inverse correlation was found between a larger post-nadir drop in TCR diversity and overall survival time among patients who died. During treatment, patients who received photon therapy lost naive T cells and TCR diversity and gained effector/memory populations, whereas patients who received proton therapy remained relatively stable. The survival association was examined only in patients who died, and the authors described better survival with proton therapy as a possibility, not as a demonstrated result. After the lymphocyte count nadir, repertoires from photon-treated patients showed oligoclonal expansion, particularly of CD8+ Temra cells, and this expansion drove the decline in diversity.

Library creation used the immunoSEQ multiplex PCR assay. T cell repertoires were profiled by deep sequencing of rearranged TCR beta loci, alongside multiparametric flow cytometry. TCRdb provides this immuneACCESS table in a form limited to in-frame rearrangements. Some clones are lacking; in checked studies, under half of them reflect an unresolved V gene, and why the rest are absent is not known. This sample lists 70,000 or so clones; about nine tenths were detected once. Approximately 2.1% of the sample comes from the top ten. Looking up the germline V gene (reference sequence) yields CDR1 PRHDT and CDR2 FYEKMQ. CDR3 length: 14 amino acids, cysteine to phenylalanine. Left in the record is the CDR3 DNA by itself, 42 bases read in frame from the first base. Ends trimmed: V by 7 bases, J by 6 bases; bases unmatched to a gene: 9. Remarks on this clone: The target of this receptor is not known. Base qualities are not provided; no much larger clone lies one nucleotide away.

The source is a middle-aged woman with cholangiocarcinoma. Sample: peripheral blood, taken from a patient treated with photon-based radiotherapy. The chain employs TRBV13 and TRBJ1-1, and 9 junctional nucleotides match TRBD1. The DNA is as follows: TGTGCCAGCACCCTGGGGGACAGGGTCGCTGAAGCTTTCTTT. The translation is CASTLGDRVAEAFF.